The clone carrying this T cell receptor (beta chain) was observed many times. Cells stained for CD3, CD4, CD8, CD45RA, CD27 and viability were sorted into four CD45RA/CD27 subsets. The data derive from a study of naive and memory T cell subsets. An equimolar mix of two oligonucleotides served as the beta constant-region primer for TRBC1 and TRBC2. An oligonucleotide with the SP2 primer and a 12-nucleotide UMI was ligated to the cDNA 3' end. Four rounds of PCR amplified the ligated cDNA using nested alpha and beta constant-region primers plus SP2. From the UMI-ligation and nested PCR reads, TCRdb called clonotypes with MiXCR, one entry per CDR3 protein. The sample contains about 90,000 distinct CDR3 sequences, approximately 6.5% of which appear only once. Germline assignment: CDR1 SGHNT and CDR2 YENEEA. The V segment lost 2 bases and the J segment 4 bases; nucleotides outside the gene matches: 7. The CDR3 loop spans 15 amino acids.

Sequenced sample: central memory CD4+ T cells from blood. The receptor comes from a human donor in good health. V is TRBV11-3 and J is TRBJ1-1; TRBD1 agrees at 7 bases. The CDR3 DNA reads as TGTGCCAGCAGCTTAAACACAGGGGATGGCACTGAAGCTTTCTTT. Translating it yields CASSLNTGDGTEAFF.